This TCR beta chain appears in the sequencing data of a study of response to subunit inactivated influenza vaccine. This clonotype was observed a handful of times. Its matching antigen is unknown. Study-level results: Authors suggested few new T cells are recruited by each seasonal influenza vaccination.

V dropped 2 bases and J dropped 8; count of bases not matched to a gene: 6. This CDR3 comprises 16 residues. CDR1 MGHRA and CDR2 YSYEKL come from the germline V gene. Each CDR3 protein is one row after TCRdb ran MiXCR on the RT-PCR reads. The table records 650,000 to 800,000 distinct CDR3 sequences, about 15% of them present only once. The sequence derives from a man aged 50-60 years who received an inactivated influenza vaccine. The rearrangement links TRBV4-1 to TRBJ2-3; 14 positions agree with TRBD2. Sequencing was performed on PBMCs from blood, taken 14 days before vaccination. The CDR3 loop is CASSQRPGLAGVTQYF. For the CDR3, the DNA is TGCGCCAGCAGCCAACGTCCGGGACTAGCGGGAGTTACGCAGTATTTT.